These 16 T cell receptor beta chains share one sample of origin, sequenced in a study of blood T cell repertoires in COVID-19. TCRdb's copy holds only in-frame clones and misses some; the assay was immunoSEQ multiplex PCR. The data hold 270,000 or so clones, with roughly 87% observed a single time. The sequenced material came from peripheral blood. These receptors all come from a human donor in a cohort sampled during active COVID-19.

This clone was observed a single time. The chain couples TRBV18 to TRBJ2-7; 9 bases match TRBD2. Trimming took 5 bases from V and 3 from J; bases not matched to a gene: 20. Germline V gives CDR1 KGHSH, CDR2 LQKENI. The CDR3 extends over 19 amino acids. The chain's CDR3 is CASSALRVGSGSRNYEQYF. In DNA form, the CDR3 reads TGTGCCAGCTCAGCCCTAAGGGTCGGTAGCGGGAGTAGAAACTACGAGCAGTACTTC.

The chain combines TRBV2 with TRBJ2-5; 9 positions match TRBD2. Germline V gene lookup returns CDR1 SNHLY and CDR2 FYNNEI. V gave up 6 bases and J gave up 10 bases; unmatched junction bases: 12. The CDR3 covers 14 residues. This chain's CDR3 is CASRSTGTSRDQYF. In nucleotides, the CDR3 is TGTGCCAGCAGATCCACCGGGACTAGCAGGGACCAGTACTTC.

This chain connects TRBV27 to TRBJ2-1, with a tentative D call TRBD1 (5 bases). The V gene's germline CDR1 is MNHEY and CDR2 SMNVEV (reference sequence). This CDR3 contains 11 residues. Trimming left V 8 bases short and J 9 bases short, with 11 bases between. CDR3 residues: CASRRRGEQFF. In nucleotides, the CDR3 is TGTGCCAGCCGAAGAAGGGGTGAGCAGTTCTTC.

The chain employs TRBV4-1 and TRBJ2-7; perhaps TRBD1 as D (6 bases). CDR1 and CDR2 from the germline V gene are MGHRA and YSYEKL. The CDR3 has 14 amino acids. Trimming took off 4 bases at V and 0 bases at J, with 10 bases between the two ends. In nucleotides, the CDR3 is TGCGCCAGCAGCCCAACAGGGCACTCCTACGAGCAGTACTTC. Its protein product is CASSPTGHSYEQYF.

The chain employs TRBV28 and TRBJ1-6; TRBD1 matches at 9 bases. The CDR3 spans 14 residues. Germline assignment: CDR1 MDHEN and CDR2 SYDVKM. V lost 6 bases and J lost 11; bases outside the gene matches: 8. The CDR3 bases are TGTGCCAGCAGCCCAGGACAGGGGAATGCACCCCTCCACTTT. Translating it yields CASSPGQGNAPLHF. The whole variable domain, filled in from reference TRBV28 and TRBJ1-6, reads DVKVTQSSRYLVKRTGEKVFLECVQDMDHENMFWYRQDPGLGLRLIYFSYDVKMKEKGDIPEGYSVSREKKERFSLILESASTNQTSMYLCASSPGQGNAPLHFGNGTRLTVT.

This clone was recorded a few times. This chain joins TRBV21-1 and TRBJ2-7; TRBD2 is the table's D call and was not checked against the DNA. TRBV21-1 is classified as a pseudogene. CDR3 size: 16 residues. The CDR3 DNA sequence: TGTGCCAGCAGCAAAGAAAAAGCGGTTGTTGTCTACGAGCAGTACTTC. Its translation: CASSKEKAVVVYEQYF.

The rearrangement joins TRBV19 to TRBJ2-6; 7 bases line up with TRBD2. Germline lookup yields CDR1 LNHDA and CDR2 SQIVND (reference sequence). J gave up 0 bases and V 8 bases, and 4 bases lay outside the gene matches. CDR3 length: 15 amino acids. CDR3 bases: TGTGCCAGTTCTAGCGGAAACTCTGGGGCCAACGTCCTGACTTTC. Its protein is CASSSGNSGANVLTF.

As regards this clone: Other nucleotide sequences in the sample specify the same CDR3. This chain joins TRBV7-9 and TRBJ2-3; 7 nucleotides agree with TRBD1. The junction had 0 bases not matched to a gene; V was cut back by 2 bases and J by 1 base. Germline CDR1 SEHNR, CDR2 FQNEAQ (reference sequence). This CDR3 has 14 amino acids. Written as DNA, the CDR3 is TGTGCCAGCAGCTTAACAGGGGGCACAGATACGCAGTATTTT. Its translation is CASSLTGGTDTQYF.

This chain connects TRBV18 to TRBJ2-1; the match to TRBD1 covers 11 bases. V gave up 3 bases and J gave up 15 bases; unmatched junction bases: 7. The V gene's germline CDR1 is KGHSH and CDR2 LQKENI. The length of the CDR3 is 13 residues. The CDR3 region has the DNA TGTGCCAGCTCACCGGACAGGGGGCCACATGGGTTCTTC. It encodes CASSPDRGPHGFF.

V gene TRBV10-3 combines with J gene TRBJ1-5; D ambiguous. V gave up 1 base and J gave up 0 bases, with 10 bases separating them. Germline V gives CDR1 ENHRY, CDR2 SYGVKD. This CDR3 is built from 16 residues. The CDR3 loop reads CAISEFPGGSNQPQHF. The CDR3 DNA follows: TGTGCCATCAGTGAGTTCCCCGGTGGTAGCAATCAGCCCCAGCATTTT.

V gene TRBV11-3 combines with J gene TRBJ2-7, with D possibly being TRBD1 (5 bases). V dropped 1 base and J dropped 8 bases, with 12 bases sitting between them. Germline V CDR1 and CDR2: SGHNT, YENEEA. The CDR3 sequence is 13 residues long. CDR3: CASSLGTGTQQYF. The CDR3 bases are TGTGCCAGCAGCTTAGGCACAGGAACCCAGCAGTACTTC.

A few counts support this clone. The V gene is TRBV7-3, the J gene TRBJ2-1; TRBD1 matches 9 bases. The CDR3 loop spans 14 amino acids. Looked up from germline, CDR1 is SGHTA and CDR2 is FQGTGA. J lost 8 bases, V lost 5 bases, and 7 bases had no gene match. In DNA, the CDR3 is TGTGCCAGCAGCCCGGGACAGGGTTCCTATGAGCAGTTCTTC. Its protein product is CASSPGQGSYEQFF.

The chain recombines TRBV27 with TRBJ1-2, with 7 nucleotides matching TRBD1. With V trimmed by 6 bases and J by 7 bases, 5 bases remained unmatched. CDR1 MNHEY and CDR2 SMNVEV come from the germline V gene (reference sequence). The CDR3 has 12 amino acids. CDR3 amino acids: CASRNTGAGYTF. CDR3 nucleotide sequence: TGTGCCAGCAGGAATACAGGGGCTGGCTACACCTTC.

This rearrangement joins TRBV5-1 to TRBJ2-2; TRBD1 matches at 9 bases. The CDR3 totals 16 residues. With V trimmed by 3 bases and J by 4 bases, 7 bases remained unmatched. Germline CDR1 and CDR2: SGHRS and YFSETQ. The CDR3 protein is CASSSSPGQGTGELFF. CDR3 DNA: TGCGCCAGCAGCTCGAGTCCGGGACAGGGCACCGGGGAGCTGTTTTTT.

The J gene is TRBJ2-3, the V gene TRBV10-3, with TRBD2 matching over 14 bases. J was trimmed by 4 bases and V by 10 bases; bases with no gene match: 7. This CDR3 has 15 amino acids. Germline assignment: CDR1 ENHRY and CDR2 SYGVKD. The CDR3 region has the DNA TGTGCCACCAGACTAGCGGGAGGGCCCTCAGATACGCAGTATTTT. The encoded protein is CATRLAGGPSDTQYF.

This clone came up once. The rearrangement uses TRBV5-1 and TRBJ2-2, with 7 positions matching TRBD1. CDR1 is SGHRS and CDR2 is YFSETQ in the germline V gene. This CDR3 has 14 residues. J was trimmed by 6 bases and V by 0 bases; bases with no gene match: 2. Written as DNA, the CDR3 is TGCGCCAGCAGCTTGGGAGACAGGGCCGGGGAGCTGTTTTTT. Residues: CASSLGDRAGELFF.